This is a list of T cell receptor beta chains from one sample in a study of blood T cells in healthy people across ages. One entry per CDR3 protein, called by TCRdb with MiXCR from the 5' RACE reads. The table has about 1.4 million distinct CDR3 sequences, approximately 60% seen once; the top ten hold 6.5% to 8%. Sequencing was done on a sample of blood. These receptors came from a man aged 18 to 29 in good health. The CDR3 runs from the conserved cysteine through the conserved F or W. D genes are given only for firm matches. Expanded clones get a size class; other rows say once, few or many, or leave the size out.

-	TRBD2	TRBJ2-5	TRBV12-3/TRBV12-4	CASSSTTSGQTQYF	TGTGCCAGCAGTTCCACGACTAGCGGCCAGACCCAGTACTTC
-	TRBD2	TRBJ2-7	TRBV7-6	CASSIGTSGSWNEQYF	TGTGCCAGCAGCATAGGGACTAGCGGGAGTTGGAACGAGCAGTACTTC
-	-	TRBJ2-7	TRBV15	CATSRGDRNYEQYF	TGTGCCACCAGCAGAGGCGACAGGAACTACGAGCAGTACTTC
few	-	TRBJ2-1	TRBV20-1	CSARPGIDYNEQFF	TGCAGTGCTAGACCTGGAATCGACTACAATGAGCAGTTCTTC
-	-	TRBJ1-6	TRBV6-2/TRBV6-3	CASSYVRSPLHF	TGTGCCAGCAGTTATGTTCGTTCACCCCTCCACTTT
-	-	TRBJ1-3	TRBV6-5	CASSAQGNTIYF	TGTGCCAGCAGTGCTCAGGGAAACACCATATATTTT
-	TRBD1	TRBJ2-5	TRBV24-1	CATSDSTGELETQYF	TGTGCCACCAGTGATTCAACAGGGGAACTAGAGACCCAGTACTTC
many	-	TRBJ2-4	TRBV25-1	CASSEGWGAKNIQYF	TGTGCCAGCAGTGAAGGGTGGGGGGCGAAAAACATTCAGTACTTC
few	-	TRBJ2-1	TRBV25-1	CASSGPSSISFRYNEQFF	TGTGCCAGCAGTGGCCCCTCATCAATTAGCTTCCGATACAATGAGCAGTTCTTC
few	-	TRBJ1-2	TRBV7-2	CASSSDLLSYGYTF	TGTGCCAGCAGCTCAGACTTGCTAAGCTATGGCTACACCTTC
-	TRBD2	TRBJ2-1	TRBV9	CASQRGVDNEQFF	TGTGCCAGCCAGCGGGGGGTAGACAATGAGCAGTTCTTC
-	-	TRBJ1-6	TRBV2	CASKSYGPAIFHF	TGTGCCAGCAAGTCATACGGGCCAGCTATTTTCCACTTT
-	TRBD1	TRBJ1-2	TRBV15	CATSTRQGPNYGYTF	TGTGCCACCAGCACCCGACAGGGACCCAACTATGGCTACACCTTC
once	-	TRBJ1-1	TRBV6-5	CASQEEQALRAFF	TGTGCCAGCCAAGAGGAACAGGCGTTGAGGGCTTTCTTT
-	TRBD1	TRBJ2-7	TRBV12-3/TRBV12-4	CASRGQGGGWEQYF	TGTGCCAGCAGGGGACAGGGAGGGGGATGGGAGCAGTACTTC
few	-	TRBJ2-4	TRBV21-1	CASASSGIGKNIQYF	TGTGCCAGCGCCTCTAGCGGGATAGGCAAAAACATTCAGTACTTC
-	-	TRBJ1-2	TRBV11-2	CASSLELGTYTF	TGTGCCAGCAGCTTAGAGCTGGGTACCTACACCTTC
-	-	TRBJ2-1	TRBV29-1	CSVEPDSRETQFF	TGCAGCGTTGAACCTGACAGCAGAGAGACCCAGTTCTTC
-	-	TRBJ2-2	TRBV13	CASSFRIRRENTGELFF	TGTGCCAGCAGCTTTCGAATCCGCAGGGAGAACACCGGGGAGCTGTTTTTT
-	-	TRBJ2-5	TRBV7-9	CASSSQDGLQETQYF	TGTGCCAGCAGCTCCCAAGATGGGCTGCAAGAGACCCAGTACTTC
-	TRBD2	TRBJ2-7	TRBV29-1	CSVHDGTSGGEQYF	TGCAGCGTCCACGACGGGACTAGCGGGGGCGAGCAGTACTTC
-	TRBD1	TRBJ2-7	TRBV29-1	CSVGRTGIYEQYF	TGCAGCGTTGGTCGGACAGGCATCTACGAGCAGTACTTC
-	-	TRBJ2-1	TRBV14	CASSQDGAKGRNEQFF	TGTGCCAGCAGCCAAGATGGGGCAAAAGGCCGCAATGAGCAGTTCTTC
-	TRBD2	TRBJ2-1	TRBV7-6	CASSSPIAGLHNEQFF	TGTGCCAGCAGCTCCCCGATAGCGGGACTCCACAATGAGCAGTTCTTC
-	-	TRBJ2-3	TRBV14	CASSQEGEFNTQYF	TGTGCCAGCAGCCAAGAAGGAGAGTTCAATACGCAGTATTTT
few	TRBD2	TRBJ2-2	TRBV30	CAWSAREVRHGELFF	TGTGCCTGGAGTGCGCGGGAGGTACGACACGGGGAGCTGTTTTTT
few	TRBD1	TRBJ1-6	TRBV20-1	CSARTGKNSPLHF	TGCAGTGCCCGGACAGGGAAAAATTCACCCCTCCACTTT
-	-	TRBJ2-2	TRBV9	CASSAPRVAGELFF	TGTGCCAGCAGCGCCCCCAGGGTAGCCGGGGAGCTGTTTTTT
-	-	TRBJ2-6	TRBV7-9	CASIDRRNSGANALTF	TGTGCCAGCATTGACAGGAGGAACTCTGGGGCCAACGCCCTGACTTTC
-	TRBD1	TRBJ2-7	TRBV9	CASSVLDRGNEQYF	TGTGCCAGCAGCGTCCTGGACAGGGGAAATGAGCAGTACTTC
-	-	TRBJ1-5	TRBV7-8	CASSRYSGPDQPQHF	TGTGCCAGCAGCCGATACTCCGGGCCAGATCAGCCCCAGCATTTT
-	TRBD2	TRBJ2-1	TRBV20-1	CSAAGTSGRINNEQFF	TGCAGTGCTGCGGGGACTAGCGGGAGGATCAACAATGAGCAGTTCTTC
-	TRBD1	TRBJ1-4	TRBV29-1	CSVRIPGGAVQATDEKLFF	TGCAGCGTTCGGATACCAGGGGGCGCGGTTCAAGCAACTGATGAAAAACTGTTTTTT
-	-	TRBJ2-4	TRBV2	CASSKGGTWENIQYF	TGTGCCAGCAGCAAAGGCGGGACTTGGGAAAACATTCAGTACTTC
-	-	TRBJ2-5	TRBV27	CASAPQGIEETQYF	TGTGCCAGTGCGCCTCAGGGAATAGAAGAGACCCAGTACTTC
-	-	TRBJ2-4	TRBV6-6	CASSYPGTKNIQYF	TGTGCCAGCAGTTACCCCGGGACCAAAAACATTCAGTACTTC
-	-	TRBJ2-1	TRBV11-2	CASSFPGQNEQFF	TGTGCCAGCAGCTTCCCCGGGCAAAATGAGCAGTTCTTC
-	TRBD2	TRBJ2-5	TRBV7-8	CASSLELAGAQETQYF	TGTGCCAGCAGCTTAGAGCTAGCGGGGGCCCAAGAGACCCAGTACTTC
few	-	TRBJ1-1	TRBV10-3	CAISISPQRSEAFF	TGTGCCATCAGTATAAGCCCTCAGAGGTCTGAAGCTTTCTTT
few	-	TRBJ1-2	TRBV7-9	CASSLAGSGTPLWGYTF	TGTGCCAGCAGCTTAGCAGGATCTGGGACCCCTCTGTGGGGCTACACCTTC
-	-	TRBJ2-7	TRBV4-1	CASSPWGRSDEQYF	TGCGCCAGCAGCCCATGGGGCAGGTCCGACGAGCAGTACTTC
-	-	TRBJ1-2	TRBV20-1	CSANRNYGYTF	TGCAGTGCTAACAGAAACTATGGCTACACCTTC
-	-	TRBJ2-1	TRBV20-1	CSARGDPLPKHNEQFF	TGCAGTGCTAGAGGGGATCCATTACCGAAACACAATGAGCAGTTCTTC
-	-	TRBJ2-1	TRBV24-1	CATSDPGRLGDNEQFF	TGTGCCACCAGTGATCCGGGACGCCTTGGGGACAATGAGCAGTTCTTC
-	-	TRBJ1-1	TRBV6-5	CASSLTGGGASEAFF	TGTGCCAGCAGCCTAACCGGTGGGGGGGCGTCTGAAGCTTTCTTT
-	-	TRBJ2-5	TRBV3-1	CASSPVLGTQETQYF	TGTGCCAGCAGCCCTGTCCTAGGAACACAAGAGACCCAGTACTTC
few	TRBD1	TRBJ2-3	TRBV4-3	CASSQDLAGRGQSTDTQYF	TGCGCCAGCAGCCAAGATCTGGCGGGCAGGGGGCAGTCTACAGATACGCAGTATTTT
few	-	TRBJ2-7	TRBV4-3	CASSQDNARGEQYF	TGCGCCAGCAGCCAAGATAACGCGCGTGGCGAGCAGTACTTC
few	-	TRBJ1-4	TRBV2	CASQLGGTNEKLFF	TGTGCCAGCCAACTCGGAGGTACGAATGAAAAACTGTTTTTT
-	-	TRBJ2-1	TRBV4-3	CASSQDRGVSSYNEQFF	TGCGCCAGCAGCCAAGATCGCGGGGTAAGCTCCTACAATGAGCAGTTCTTC
few	-	TRBJ2-7	TRBV11-2	CASSLDLSRYEQYF	TGTGCCAGCAGCTTAGATTTATCCCGATACGAGCAGTACTTC
few	TRBD2	TRBJ2-1	TRBV6-5	CASSTSVYGSYNEQFF	TGTGCCAGCAGTACTAGCGTCTACGGCTCCTACAATGAGCAGTTCTTC
-	TRBD2	TRBJ2-4	TRBV20-1	CSGRAGLLAKNIQYF	TGCAGTGGTAGAGCGGGACTTCTAGCCAAAAACATTCAGTACTTC
-	TRBD1	TRBJ1-4	TRBV7-8	CASKGTGRGKNEKLFF	TGTGCCAGCAAAGGGACAGGAAGGGGAAAAAATGAAAAACTGTTTTTT
-	-	TRBJ1-1	TRBV19	CASILQPGPNTEAFF	TGTGCCAGTATCTTACAACCGGGGCCGAACACTGAAGCTTTCTTT
-	-	TRBJ1-6	TRBV7-9	CASSFKFSSYNSPLHF	TGTGCCAGCAGCTTCAAGTTTAGCTCCTATAATTCACCCCTCCACTTT
-	-	TRBJ1-1	TRBV5-1	CASSSRAFSMNTEAFF	TGCGCCAGCAGTTCGAGGGCCTTCTCCATGAACACTGAAGCTTTCTTT